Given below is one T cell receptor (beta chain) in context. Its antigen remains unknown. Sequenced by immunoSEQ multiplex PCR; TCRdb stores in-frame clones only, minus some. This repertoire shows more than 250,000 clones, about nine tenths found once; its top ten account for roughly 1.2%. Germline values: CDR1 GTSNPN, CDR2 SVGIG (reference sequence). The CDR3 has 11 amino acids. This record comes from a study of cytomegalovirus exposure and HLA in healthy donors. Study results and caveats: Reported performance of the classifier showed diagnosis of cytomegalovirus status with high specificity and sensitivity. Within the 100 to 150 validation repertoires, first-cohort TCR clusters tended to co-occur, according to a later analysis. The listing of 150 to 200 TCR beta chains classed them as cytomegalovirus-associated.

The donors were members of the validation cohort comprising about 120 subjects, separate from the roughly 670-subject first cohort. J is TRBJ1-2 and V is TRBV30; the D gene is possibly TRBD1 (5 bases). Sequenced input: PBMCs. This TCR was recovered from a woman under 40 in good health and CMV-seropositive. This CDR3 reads CSGTLNYGYTF. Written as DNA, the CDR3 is TGTAGTGGGACGCTTAACTATGGCTACACCTTC.